The TCR beta chain described here comes from a study of CD8 T cells in ankylosing spondylitis. The trim removed 4 bases at V and 14 bases at J, leaving 13 bases unmatched. Germline CDR1 SGHRS, CDR2 YFSETQ. This CDR3 has 13 residues. Findings and caveats of the study: A TCR beta motif of roughly eight highly homologous variants seemed to mark ankylosing spondylitis blood. Those disease-linked clones were CD8+; they were also relatively rare in peripheral blood. Significant enrichment of disease-linked clones was reported in matched ankylosing spondylitis synovial fluid.

Quantitative 5'-RACE was performed with molecular barcodes, and it yielded the TCR beta libraries. TCRdb reprocessed the 5' RACE reads via MiXCR and lists one record per CDR3 protein. The sample shows roughly 150,000 distinct CDR3 sequences, under 35% of them seen only once. In the case of this clonotype: The antigen is unknown.

Sequenced material: synovial fluid, either unsorted or a sorted T cell fraction (not recorded which). This receptor was identified in a male donor with ankylosing spondylitis. The chain carries TRBV5-1 and TRBJ2-3; 7 bases fit TRBD1. CDR3 residues: CASSASWDSAPYF. CDR3 nucleotides: TGCGCCAGCAGCGCCTCCTGGGACAGTGCCCCGTATTTT.